What follows are 20 T cell receptor beta chains derived from one specimen sequenced in a study of blood T cells in healthy people across ages. Primed by a sample-barcoded 5' primer and a J-beta primer mix, a second PCR proceeded for about 6 to 11 cycles. A single record per CDR3 protein comes from TCRdb applying MiXCR to the 5' RACE reads. The sample comprises roughly 680,000 distinct CDR3 sequences, 20% to 25% of which are singletons, and more than 3% rests with the top ten. Material for sequencing was blood. These receptors were obtained from a man aged 65 to 79 in good health.

The sample holds a few counts of this clonotype. This may come from a read error, since a much larger clone is one base off. Given the absence of the conserved phenylalanine or tryptophan at the CDR3 end, a read error is likely. V is TRBV7-9 and J is TRBJ2-5; a possible D gene is TRBD2 (6 bases). The end of the DNA aligns better with TRBJ2-1, so the J call may be wrong. The CDR3 length is 15 residues. Germline-derived CDR1 and CDR2 are SEHNR and FQNEAQ (reference sequence). CDR3 sequence: CASSPRRDSYNEQFS. The CDR3 nucleotides read TGTGCCAGCAGCCCTCGGAGGGACTCCTACAATGAGCAGTTCTCC.

A few counts support this clonotype. One end of the junction does not line up with germline, which may come from a read error. The rearrangement joins TRBV2 to TRBJ2-3; the D gene is possibly TRBD2 (5 bases). This CDR3 has 10 amino acids. Germline V gene lookup returns CDR1 SNHLY and CDR2 FYNNEI. CDR3 nucleotides: TGTGCCGGCAGTGAAGCGGCGCAGTATTTT. This codes for CAGSEAAQYF.

This clonotype was counted between two and nine times. The genes are TRBV20-1 and TRBJ1-1; D unclear. The germline gives CDR1 DFQATT, CDR2 SNEGSKA (reference sequence). The CDR3 contains 14 residues. Deletions cut 0 bases from V and 1 base from J, with 9 bases between. CDR3 DNA: TGCAGTGCTAGAGATGGGGATAAGAACACTGAAGCTTTCTTT. Translation: CSARDGDKNTEAFF.

This clonotype occurred a few times. The chain is built from TRBV7-9 and TRBJ2-1, with TRBD2 identical over 11 bases. The germline V gene has CDR1 SEHNR and CDR2 FQNEAQ (reference sequence). This CDR3 contains 17 residues. The ends lost 2 bases at V and 4 bases at J; junction bases unmatched: 7. As DNA, the CDR3 is TGTGCCAGCAGCTTATTCATGGGACTAGCGGAATACAATGAGCAGTTCTTC. It translates to CASSLFMGLAEYNEQFF.

This clonotype was recorded a few times. At one boundary the junction diverges from the germline segment, which might be a read error. The CDR3 sequence is CASRSSGQNTGELVF. The CDR3 DNA reads as TGTGCCAGCAGGAGCTCGGGACAAAACACCGGGGAGCTGGTTTTT. V is TRBV28 and J is TRBJ2-2, with D perhaps TRBD1 (6 bases). This CDR3 region has 15 residues. From germline, CDR1 is MDHEN and CDR2 SYDVKM.

This chain connects TRBV20-1 to TRBJ2-5; 9 bases are a match to TRBD1. With V trimmed by 3 bases and J by 8 bases, 16 bases remained unmatched. Germline values: CDR1 DFQATT, CDR2 SNEGSKA (reference sequence). There are 16 residues in the CDR3. This CDR3 is CSASPQQGARVITQYF. CDR3 nucleotides: TGCAGTGCTAGCCCACAACAGGGGGCCCGTGTTATAACCCAGTACTTC.

This clonotype appeared a few times. This sequence joins TRBV5-1 and TRBJ2-4; TRBD2 agrees at 7 bases. In germline, CDR1 is SGHRS, CDR2 YFSETQ. V trimming: 0 bases; J trimming: 8 bases; junction bases outside the gene matches: 8. CDR3 length: 15 residues. Written as DNA, the CDR3 is TGCGCCAGCAGCTTGGGCGGGGGTACAAAAGACATTCAGTACTTC. Amino acids: CASSLGGGTKDIQYF.

This clonotype was observed a few times. V usage is TRBV7-8 and J usage is TRBJ2-4, with D possibly being TRBD1 (8 bases). The V end was cut by 5 bases, the J end by 6 bases, with 14 bases between. This CDR3 spans 14 amino acids. Per germline, CDR1 SGHVS and CDR2 FQNEAQ. The CDR3 spells CASSVQGEGNIQYF. In DNA, the CDR3 is TGTGCCAGCAGCGTACAGGGGGAGGGAAACATTCAGTACTTC.

This clonotype occurred a few times. The genes are TRBV7-2 and TRBJ1-5; D unclear. V was pared by 0 bases and J by 0 bases, with 12 bases between. This CDR3 contains 17 residues. In germline, CDR1 is SGHTA, CDR2 FQGNSA. The CDR3 reads CASSLAAGRDSNQPQHF. The CDR3 DNA is TGTGCCAGCAGCTTAGCAGCTGGTAGGGATAGCAATCAGCCCCAGCATTTT.

In this sample, this clonotype turned up many times. The V call is TRBV7-2, the J call TRBJ2-7, with TRBD2 identical over 11 bases. Germline trimming cut 0 bases from V and 5 bases from J; bases unmatched to any gene: 6. This CDR3 comprises 16 residues. Germline assignment: CDR1 SGHTA and CDR2 FQGNSA. CDR3 sequence: CASSLALAGGLHEQYF. DNA of the CDR3: TGTGCCAGCAGCTTAGCTTTAGCGGGAGGGCTTCACGAGCAGTACTTC. The variable domain in full, completed from reference TRBV7-2 and TRBJ2-7, reads GAGVSQSPSNKVTEKGKDVELRCDPISGHTALYWYRQSLGQGLEFLIYFQGNSAPDKSGLPSDRFSAERTGGSVSTLTIQRTQQEDSAVYLCASSLALAGGLHEQYFGPGTRLTVT.

V usage is TRBV6-6 and J usage is TRBJ2-5, with D perhaps TRBD1 (5 bases). V was pared by 4 bases and J by 1 base, with 13 bases between. The CDR3 totals 15 residues. CDR1 and CDR2 from the germline V gene are MNHNY and SVGAGI (reference sequence). Here the CDR3 DNA reads TGTGCCAGCAGTTCAGTCCGGACAACCCAAGAGACCCAGTACTTC. This gives the protein CASSSVRTTQETQYF.

This chain connects TRBV5-8 to TRBJ2-5, with 7 bases identical to TRBD2. V trimming: 3 bases; J trimming: 10 bases; junction bases outside the gene matches: 6. Germline V lookup: CDR1 SGHTS, CDR2 YDEGEE. The CDR3 is 12 amino acids. The CDR3 DNA reads TGTGCCAGCAGCTCCTGGGACTACAACCAGTACTTC. It specifies CASSSWDYNQYF. Together with reference TRBV5-8 and TRBJ2-5, the CDR3 gives the full variable domain: EAGVTQSPTHLIKTRGQQATLRCSPISGHTSVYWYQQALGLGLQFLLWYDEGEERNRGNFPPRFSGRQFPNYSSELNVNALELEDSALYLCASSSWDYNQYFGPGTRLLVL.

V and J are TRBV15 and TRBJ2-5, with unresolved D. Germline CDR1 and CDR2: LNHNV and YYDKDF (reference sequence). There are 15 residues in the CDR3. V was pared by 1 base and J by 5 bases, with 14 bases between. CDR3 protein: CATSRGTGLRETQYF. The CDR3 nucleotides are TGTGCCACCAGCAGAGGGACGGGCTTAAGGGAGACCCAGTACTTC.

There are a few counts of this clonotype. The chain joins TRBV20-1 to TRBJ2-3; TRBD2 matches at 7 bases. Germline lookup yields CDR1 DFQATT and CDR2 SNEGSKA (reference sequence). This CDR3 has 13 residues. V lost 3 bases, J lost 5 bases, and 5 bases stayed unmatched. The CDR3 coding sequence is TGCAGTGCTAGGAGCGGGATGGGAGATACGCAGTATTTT. Translated, it gives CSARSGMGDTQYF.

The chain is built from TRBV20-1 and TRBJ2-3, with 9 bases identical to TRBD2. From germline, CDR1 is DFQATT and CDR2 SNEGSKA (reference sequence). The CDR3 runs 13 residues. V lost 5 bases and J lost 0; bases outside the gene matches: 0. DNA of the CDR3: TGCAGTGCTGGGACTAGCAGCACAGATACGCAGTATTTT. Residues: CSAGTSSTDTQYF.

Here the CDR3 reads CASSLEASGSNNEQFF. As DNA, the CDR3 is TGCGCCAGCAGCTTGGAGGCTAGCGGGAGTAACAATGAGCAGTTCTTC. This sequence joins TRBV5-1 and TRBJ2-1; 10 nucleotides match TRBD2. Germline CDR1 is SGHRS and CDR2 is YFSETQ. This CDR3 has 16 residues. V shed 0 bases, J shed 5 bases, and the junction held 5 bases outside the gene matches.

The J gene is TRBJ1-3, the V gene TRBV20-1; possible D gene TRBD1, 6 bases. The CDR3 length is 15 residues. Trimming removed 1 base from V and 0 bases from J, with 10 bases in between. Germline CDR1 is DFQATT and CDR2 is SNEGSKA (reference sequence). CDR3 nucleotide sequence: TGCAGTGCTAGAGGGGACACCCGCTCTGGAAACACCATATATTTT. It codes for CSARGDTRSGNTIYF.

This chain joins TRBV7-3 and TRBJ2-3; 7 bases are a match to TRBD2. Germline assignment: CDR1 SGHTA and CDR2 FQGTGA. V lost 5 bases, J lost 1 base, and 12 bases stayed unmatched. The CDR3 loop spans 17 amino acids. CDR3 amino acids: CASSPKGRASGTDTQYF. The CDR3 DNA follows: TGTGCCAGCAGCCCAAAGGGGAGGGCTAGCGGCACAGATACGCAGTATTTT.

The CDR3 DNA reads TGCAGTGCTAGAGGACATTCTAACTATGGCTACACCTTC. The encoded protein is CSARGHSNYGYTF. The genes are TRBV20-1 and TRBJ1-2; D ambiguous. The CDR3 runs 13 residues. CDR1 DFQATT and CDR2 SNEGSKA come from the germline V gene (reference sequence). Trimming removed 1 base at V and 0 bases at J, with 6 bases between.

This clonotype was observed many times. The genes are TRBV4-1 and TRBJ2-7; 11 nucleotides agree with TRBD2. Trimming removed 1 base from V and 4 bases from J; junction bases left unmatched: 3. The CDR3 loop spans 15 amino acids. The germline gives CDR1 MGHRA, CDR2 YSYEKL. The CDR3 coding sequence is TGCGCCAGCAGCCAAGTGGCTAGCGGGAGGTACGAGCAGTACTTC. Its translation is CASSQVASGRYEQYF.